Given below is one T cell receptor (beta chain) in context. Its specificity is not known. Patients were left out if they had other autoimmune diseases, uncontrolled infections, pregnancy or lactation. The sample belongs to a study of Graves' ophthalmopathy and Graves' hyperthyroidism. Broader study findings: This model predicted ophthalmopathy progression (sensitivity around 71%, specificity about 72%). A 13-signature model separated ophthalmopathy from stable hyperthyroidism, about 91% sensitivity, 81.08% specificity. Most expanded clonotypes in thyroid above 0.001 frequency also showed up in blood.

The TCR beta CDR3 regions underwent amplification from RNA transcripts. First-round RT-PCR with HTBI primers preceded a second-round multiplex PCR. MiXCR, run by TCRdb on the multiplex PCR reads, gives a single entry per CDR3 protein. The sample has 500,000 to 600,000 distinct CDR3 sequences; approximately 35% are singletons. The sequence derives from an adult man with Graves' hyperthyroidism. Sequences were obtained from peripheral blood or thyroid tissue (not recorded which).

The CDR3: CASTKEGSINYGYTF. CDR3 DNA sequence: TGTGCCAGTACCAAGGAGGGCAGTATTAACTATGGCTACACCTTC. The chain employs TRBV19 and TRBJ1-2; D unresolved. Looked up from germline, CDR1 is LNHDA and CDR2 is SQIVND (reference sequence). CDR3 length: 15 residues. Trimming took 7 bases from V and 1 from J, leaving 16 bases between them.